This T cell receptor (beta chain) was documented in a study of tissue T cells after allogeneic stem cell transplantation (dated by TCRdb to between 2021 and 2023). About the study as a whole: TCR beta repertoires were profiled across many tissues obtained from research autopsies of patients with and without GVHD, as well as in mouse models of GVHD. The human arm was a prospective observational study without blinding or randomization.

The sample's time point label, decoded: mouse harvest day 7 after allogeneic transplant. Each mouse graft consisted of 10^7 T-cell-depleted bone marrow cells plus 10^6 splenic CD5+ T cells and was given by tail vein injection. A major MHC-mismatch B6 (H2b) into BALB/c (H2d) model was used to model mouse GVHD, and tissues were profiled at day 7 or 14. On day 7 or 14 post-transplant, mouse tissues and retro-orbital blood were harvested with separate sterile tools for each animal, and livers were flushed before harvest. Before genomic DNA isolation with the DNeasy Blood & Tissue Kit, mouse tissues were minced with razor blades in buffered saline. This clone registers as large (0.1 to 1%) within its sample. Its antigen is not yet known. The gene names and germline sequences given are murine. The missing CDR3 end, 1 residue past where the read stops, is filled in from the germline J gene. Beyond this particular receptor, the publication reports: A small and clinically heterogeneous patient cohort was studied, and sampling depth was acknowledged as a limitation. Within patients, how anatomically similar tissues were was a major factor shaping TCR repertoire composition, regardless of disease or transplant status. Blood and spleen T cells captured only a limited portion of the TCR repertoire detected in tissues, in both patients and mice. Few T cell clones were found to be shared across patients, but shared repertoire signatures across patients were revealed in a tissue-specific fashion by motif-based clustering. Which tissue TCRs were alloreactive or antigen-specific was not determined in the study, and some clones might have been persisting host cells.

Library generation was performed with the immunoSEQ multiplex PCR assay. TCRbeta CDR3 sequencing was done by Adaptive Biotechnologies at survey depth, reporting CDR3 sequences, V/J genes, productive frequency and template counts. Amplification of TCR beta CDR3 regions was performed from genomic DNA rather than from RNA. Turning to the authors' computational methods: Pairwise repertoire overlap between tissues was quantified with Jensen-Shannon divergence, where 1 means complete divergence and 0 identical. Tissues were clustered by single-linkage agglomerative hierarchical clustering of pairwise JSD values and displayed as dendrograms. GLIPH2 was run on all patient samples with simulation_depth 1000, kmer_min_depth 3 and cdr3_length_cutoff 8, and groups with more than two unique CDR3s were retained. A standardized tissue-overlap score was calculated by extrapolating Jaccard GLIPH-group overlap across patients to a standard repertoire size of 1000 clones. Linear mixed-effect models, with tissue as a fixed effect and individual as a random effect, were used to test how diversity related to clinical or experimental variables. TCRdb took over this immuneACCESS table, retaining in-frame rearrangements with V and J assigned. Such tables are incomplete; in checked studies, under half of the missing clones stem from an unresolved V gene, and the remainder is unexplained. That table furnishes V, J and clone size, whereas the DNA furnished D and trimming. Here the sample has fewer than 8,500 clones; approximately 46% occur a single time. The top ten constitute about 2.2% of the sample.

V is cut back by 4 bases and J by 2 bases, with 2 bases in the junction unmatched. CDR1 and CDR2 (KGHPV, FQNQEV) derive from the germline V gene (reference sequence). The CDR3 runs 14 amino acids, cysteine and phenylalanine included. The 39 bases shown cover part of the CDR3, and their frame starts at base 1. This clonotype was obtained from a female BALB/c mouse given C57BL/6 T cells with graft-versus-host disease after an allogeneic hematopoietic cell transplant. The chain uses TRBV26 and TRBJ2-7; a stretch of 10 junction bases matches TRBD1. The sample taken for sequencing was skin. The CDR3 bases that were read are TGTGCCAGCAGTCCCGGGACAGGGGCCTATGAACAGTAC. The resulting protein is CASSPGTGAYEQY. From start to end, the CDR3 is CASSPGTGAYEQYF.